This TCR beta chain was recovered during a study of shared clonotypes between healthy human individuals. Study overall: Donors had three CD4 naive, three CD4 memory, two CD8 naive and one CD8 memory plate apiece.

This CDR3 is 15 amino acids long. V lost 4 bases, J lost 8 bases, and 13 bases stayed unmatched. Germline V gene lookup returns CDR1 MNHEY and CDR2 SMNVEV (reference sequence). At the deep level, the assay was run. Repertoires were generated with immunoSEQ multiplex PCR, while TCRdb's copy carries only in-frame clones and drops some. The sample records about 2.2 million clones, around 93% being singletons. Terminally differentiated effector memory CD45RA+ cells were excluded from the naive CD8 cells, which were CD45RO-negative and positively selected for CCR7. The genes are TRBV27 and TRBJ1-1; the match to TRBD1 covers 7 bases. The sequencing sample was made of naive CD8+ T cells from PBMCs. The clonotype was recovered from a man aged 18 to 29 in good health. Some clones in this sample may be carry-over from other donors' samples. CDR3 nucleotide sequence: TGTGCCAGCAGTTCACTCCTGGGACAGAGAAAAGAAGCTTTCTTT. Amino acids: CASSSLLGQRKEAFF.